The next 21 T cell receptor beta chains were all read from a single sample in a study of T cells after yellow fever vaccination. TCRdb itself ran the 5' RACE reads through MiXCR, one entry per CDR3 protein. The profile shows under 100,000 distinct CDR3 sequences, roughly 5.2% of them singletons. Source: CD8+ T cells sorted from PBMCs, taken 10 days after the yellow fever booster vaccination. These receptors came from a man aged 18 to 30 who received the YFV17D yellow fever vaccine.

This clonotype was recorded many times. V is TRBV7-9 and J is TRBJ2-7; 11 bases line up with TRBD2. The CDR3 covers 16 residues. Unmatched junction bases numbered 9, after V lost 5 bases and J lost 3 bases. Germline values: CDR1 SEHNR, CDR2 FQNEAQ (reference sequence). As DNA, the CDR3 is TGTGCCAGCAGCCCAGACCAGGGACTAGCGGACTACGAGCAGTACGTC. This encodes CASSPDQGLADYEQYV.

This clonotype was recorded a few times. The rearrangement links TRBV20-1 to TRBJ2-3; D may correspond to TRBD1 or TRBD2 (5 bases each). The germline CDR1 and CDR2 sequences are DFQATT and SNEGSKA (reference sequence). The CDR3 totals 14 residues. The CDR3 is CRGIVGARTDTQYF. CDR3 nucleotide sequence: TGCAGGGGGATTGTCGGGGCCCGCACAGATACGCAGTATTTT.

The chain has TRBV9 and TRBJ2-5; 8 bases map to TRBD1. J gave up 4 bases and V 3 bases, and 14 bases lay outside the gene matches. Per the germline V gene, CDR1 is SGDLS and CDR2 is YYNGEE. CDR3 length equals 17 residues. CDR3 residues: CASSETAMTGVGETQYF. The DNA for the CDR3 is TGTGCCAGCAGCGAGACAGCGATGACAGGGGTGGGAGAGACCCAGTACTTC. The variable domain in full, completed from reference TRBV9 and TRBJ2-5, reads DSGVTQTPKHLITATGQRVTLRCSPRSGDLSVYWYQQSLDQGLQFLIQYYNGEERAKGNILERFSAQQFPDLHSELNLSSLELGDSALYFCASSETAMTGVGETQYFGPGTRLLVL.

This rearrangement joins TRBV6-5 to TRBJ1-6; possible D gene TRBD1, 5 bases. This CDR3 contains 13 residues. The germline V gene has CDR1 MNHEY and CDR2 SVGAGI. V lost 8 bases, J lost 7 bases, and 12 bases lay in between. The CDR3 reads CASGVGVNSPLHF. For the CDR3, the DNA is TGTGCCAGCGGCGTAGGGGTCAATTCACCCCTCCACTTT.

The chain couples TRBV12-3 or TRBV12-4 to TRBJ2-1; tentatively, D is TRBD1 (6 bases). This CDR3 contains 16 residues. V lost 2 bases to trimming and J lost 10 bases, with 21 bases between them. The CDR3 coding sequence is TGTGCCAGCAGTTTATCCCGGACAGCCCTAATGCGGGAGCAGTTCTTC. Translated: CASSLSRTALMREQFF.

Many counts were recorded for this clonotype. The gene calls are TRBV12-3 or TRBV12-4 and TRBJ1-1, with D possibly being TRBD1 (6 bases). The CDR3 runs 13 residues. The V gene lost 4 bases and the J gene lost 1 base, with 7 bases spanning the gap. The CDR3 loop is CASSWTENTEAFF. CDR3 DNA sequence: TGTGCCAGCAGTTGGACAGAGAACACTGAAGCTTTCTTT.

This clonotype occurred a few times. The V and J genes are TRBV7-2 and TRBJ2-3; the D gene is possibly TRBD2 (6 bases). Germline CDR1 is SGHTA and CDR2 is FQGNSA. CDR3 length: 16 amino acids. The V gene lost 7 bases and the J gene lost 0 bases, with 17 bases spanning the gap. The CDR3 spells CASTPVERASTDTQYF. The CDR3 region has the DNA TGTGCCAGCACCCCGGTGGAGCGGGCTAGCACAGATACGCAGTATTTT.

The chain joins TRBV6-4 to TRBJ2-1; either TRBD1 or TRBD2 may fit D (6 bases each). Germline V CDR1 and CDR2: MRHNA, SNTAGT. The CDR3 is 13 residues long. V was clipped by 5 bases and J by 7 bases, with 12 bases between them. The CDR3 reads CASSLGGHNEQFF. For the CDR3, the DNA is TGTGCCAGCAGTCTCGGGGGCCATAATGAGCAGTTCTTC.

The CDR3 DNA follows: TGTGCCAGCAGGCGACAGGGGGCGAGCACAGATACGCAGTATTTT. Amino acid sequence: CASRRQGASTDTQYF. The V call is TRBV5-4, the J call TRBJ2-3, with 10 nucleotides matching TRBD1. This CDR3 comprises 15 residues. After removal of 5 bases from V and 0 bases from J, the junction contained 3 bases not matched to a gene. Germline V gives CDR1 SGHNT, CDR2 YYREEE (reference sequence). Supplemented by reference TRBV5-4 and TRBJ2-3, the full variable domain reads ETGVTQSPTHLIKTRGQQVTLRCSSQSGHNTVSWYQQALGQGPQFIFQYYREEENGRGNFPPRFSGLQFPNYSSELNVNALELDDSALYLCASRRQGASTDTQYFGPGTRLTVL.

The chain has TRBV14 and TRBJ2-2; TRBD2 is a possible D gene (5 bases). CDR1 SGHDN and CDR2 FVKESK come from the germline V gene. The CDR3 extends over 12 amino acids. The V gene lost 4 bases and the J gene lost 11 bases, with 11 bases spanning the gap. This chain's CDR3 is CASSPRPGELFF. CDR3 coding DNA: TGTGCCAGCAGCCCACGTCCGGGAGAGCTGTTTTTT.

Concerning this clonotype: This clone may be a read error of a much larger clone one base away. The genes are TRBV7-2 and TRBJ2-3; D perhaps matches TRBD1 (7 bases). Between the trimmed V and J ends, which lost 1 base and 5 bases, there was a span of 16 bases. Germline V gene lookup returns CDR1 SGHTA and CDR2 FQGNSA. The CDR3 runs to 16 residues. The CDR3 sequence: CASSLGSRGARDTQYF. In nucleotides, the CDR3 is TGTGCCAGCAGCTTAGGAAGCAGGGGGGCCCGAGATACGCAGTATTTT.

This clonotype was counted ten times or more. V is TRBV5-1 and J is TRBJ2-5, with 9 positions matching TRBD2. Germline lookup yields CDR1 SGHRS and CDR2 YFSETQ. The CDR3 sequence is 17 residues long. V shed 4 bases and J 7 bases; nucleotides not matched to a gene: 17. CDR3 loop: CASSIDPGLAIGGTQYF. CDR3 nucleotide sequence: TGCGCCAGCAGCATCGATCCGGGACTAGCCATCGGCGGGACCCAGTACTTC.

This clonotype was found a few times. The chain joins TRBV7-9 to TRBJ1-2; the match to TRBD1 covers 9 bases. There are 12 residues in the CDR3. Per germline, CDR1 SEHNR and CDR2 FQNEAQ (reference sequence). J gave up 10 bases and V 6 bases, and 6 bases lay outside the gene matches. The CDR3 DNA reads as TGTGCCAGCAGTGGGGACAGGGCCTCCTACACCTTC. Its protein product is CASSGDRASYTF.

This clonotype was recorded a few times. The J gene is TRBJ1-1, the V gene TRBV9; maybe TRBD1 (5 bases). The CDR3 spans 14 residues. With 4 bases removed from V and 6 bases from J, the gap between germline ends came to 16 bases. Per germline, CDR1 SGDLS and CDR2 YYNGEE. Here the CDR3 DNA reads TGTGCCAGCAGCCCAGGACCCCGGGGCTCTGAAGCTTTCTTT. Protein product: CASSPGPRGSEAFF.

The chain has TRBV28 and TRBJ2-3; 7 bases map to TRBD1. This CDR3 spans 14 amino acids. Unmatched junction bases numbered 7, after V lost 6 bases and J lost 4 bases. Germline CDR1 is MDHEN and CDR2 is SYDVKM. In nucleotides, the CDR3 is TGTGCCAGCAGGGACGGACAGGAGGCAGATACGCAGTATTTT. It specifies CASRDGQEADTQYF.

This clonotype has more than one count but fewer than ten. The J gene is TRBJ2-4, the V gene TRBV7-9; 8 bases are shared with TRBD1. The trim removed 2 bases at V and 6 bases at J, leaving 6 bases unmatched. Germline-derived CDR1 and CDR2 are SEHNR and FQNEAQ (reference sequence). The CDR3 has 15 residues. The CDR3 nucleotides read TGTGCCAGCAGCTTAACGACAGGGGACATAAACATTCAGTACTTC. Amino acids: CASSLTTGDINIQYF.

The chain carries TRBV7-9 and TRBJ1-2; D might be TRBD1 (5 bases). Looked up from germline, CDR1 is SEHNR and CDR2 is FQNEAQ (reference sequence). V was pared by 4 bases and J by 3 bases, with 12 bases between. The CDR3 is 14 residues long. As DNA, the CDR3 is TGTGCCAGCAGCTCCGTGGGGGTTGACTATGGCTACACCTTC. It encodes CASSSVGVDYGYTF. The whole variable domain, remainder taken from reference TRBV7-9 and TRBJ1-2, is DTGVSQNPRHKITKRGQNVTFRCDPISEHNRLYWYRQTLGQGPEFLTYFQNEAQLEKSRLLSDRFSAERPKGSFSTLEIQRTEQGDSAMYLCASSSVGVDYGYTFGSGTRLTVV.

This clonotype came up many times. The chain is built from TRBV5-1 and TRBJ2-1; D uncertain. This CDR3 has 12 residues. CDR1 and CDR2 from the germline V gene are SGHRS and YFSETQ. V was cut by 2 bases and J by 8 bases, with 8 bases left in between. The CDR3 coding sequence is TGCGCCAGCAGCTTTTTAGAGGATGAGCAGTTCTTC. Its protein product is CASSFLEDEQFF.

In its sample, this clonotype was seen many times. CDR3 nucleotides: TGTGCCAGCAGCTCCCCCCGCAGGGGATACGAGCAGTACGTC. Translated: CASSSPRRGYEQYV. The chain is built from TRBV7-9 and TRBJ2-7; D may be TRBD1 (6 bases). V was pared by 4 bases and J by 4 bases, with 14 bases between. Germline V gene sequence: CDR1 SEHNR, CDR2 FQNEAQ (reference sequence). The CDR3 runs 14 residues.

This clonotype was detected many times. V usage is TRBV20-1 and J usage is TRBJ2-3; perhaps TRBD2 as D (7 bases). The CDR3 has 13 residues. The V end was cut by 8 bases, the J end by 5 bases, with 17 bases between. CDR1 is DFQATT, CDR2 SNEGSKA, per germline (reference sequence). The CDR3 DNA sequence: TGCAGTACAGAGGGGGGGGTGTTAGATACGCAGTATTTT. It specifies CSTEGGVLDTQYF.

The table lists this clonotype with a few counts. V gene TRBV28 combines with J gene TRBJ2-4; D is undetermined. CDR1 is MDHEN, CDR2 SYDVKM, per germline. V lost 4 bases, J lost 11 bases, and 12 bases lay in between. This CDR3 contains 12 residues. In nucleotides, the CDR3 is TGTGCCAGCAGTTACTCGGAGTTGGTTCAGTACTTC. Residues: CASSYSELVQYF.